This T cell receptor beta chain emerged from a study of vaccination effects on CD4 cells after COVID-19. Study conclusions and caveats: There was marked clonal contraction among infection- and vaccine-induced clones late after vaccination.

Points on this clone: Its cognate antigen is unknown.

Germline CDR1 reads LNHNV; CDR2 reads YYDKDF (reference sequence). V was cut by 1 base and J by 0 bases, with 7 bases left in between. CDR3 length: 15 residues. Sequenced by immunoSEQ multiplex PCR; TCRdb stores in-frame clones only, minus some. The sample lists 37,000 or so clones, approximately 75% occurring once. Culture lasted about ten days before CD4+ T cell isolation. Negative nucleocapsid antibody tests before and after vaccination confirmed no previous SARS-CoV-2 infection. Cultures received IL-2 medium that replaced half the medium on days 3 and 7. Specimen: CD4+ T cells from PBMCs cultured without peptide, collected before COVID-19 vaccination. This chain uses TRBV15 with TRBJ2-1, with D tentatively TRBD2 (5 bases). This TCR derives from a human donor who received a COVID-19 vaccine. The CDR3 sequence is CATSRVAGSYNEQFF. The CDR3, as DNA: TGTGCCACCAGCAGAGTGGCGGGCTCCTACAATGAGCAGTTCTTC. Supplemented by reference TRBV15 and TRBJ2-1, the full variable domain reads DAMVIQNPRYQVTQFGKPVTLSCSQTLNHNVMYWYQQKSSQAPKLLFHYYDKDFNNEADTPDNFQSRRPNTSFCFLDIRSPGLGDTAMYLCATSRVAGSYNEQFFGPGTRLTVL.